The rows below give T cell receptor beta chains drawn from one sample of a study of vaccination effects on CD4 cells after COVID-19. Repertoires were generated with immunoSEQ multiplex PCR, while TCRdb's copy carries only in-frame clones and drops some. Counted here are 25,000 or so clones, over 70% occurring once; the ten biggest clones make up approximately 7.8%. For these receptors, no antigen is known. Sequenced material: CD4+ T cells from PBMCs cultured with SARS-CoV-2 spike peptides, taken after COVID-19 vaccination. Receptors were obtained from a human donor who received a COVID-19 vaccine. CDR3s include the opening cysteine and the closing phenylalanine or tryptophan. The D gene is left open where the match is weak. Some rows have no size entry. The others give once, few or many, or a class for an expanded clone.

size | J | V | D | CDR3 | DNA
- | TRBJ1-2 | TRBV24-1 | - | CATSDFSGVGYTF | TGTGCCACCAGTGATTTTTCGGGGGTCGGCTACACCTTC
- | TRBJ1-5 | TRBV12-3/TRBV12-4 | - | CASSEMRPQHF | TGTGCCAGCAGTGAAATGCGGCCCCAGCATTTT
- | TRBJ2-7 | TRBV6-5 | - | CASRRDTGAYEQYF | TGTGCCAGTCGACGGGATACCGGGGCCTACGAGCAGTACTTC
- | TRBJ2-3 | TRBV10-2 | TRBD2 | CASLGVAGGTDTQYF | TGCGCCAGCTTAGGTGTAGCGGGAGGCACAGATACGCAGTATTTT
- | TRBJ2-1 | TRBV11-1 | TRBD2 | CASSLGEGFNEQFF | TGTGCCAGCAGCTTAGGGGAGGGATTTAATGAGCAGTTCTTC
- | TRBJ1-2 | TRBV3-1/TRBV3-2 | - | CASSQNIGAHYGYTF | TGTGCCAGCAGCCAAAATATCGGGGCTCACTATGGCTACACCTTC
- | TRBJ1-5 | TRBV2 | - | CASSRILGRGNQPQHF | TGTGCCAGCAGTCGGATATTGGGGAGAGGCAATCAGCCCCAGCATTTT
- | TRBJ1-1 | TRBV7-9 | TRBD1 | CASSLIPTGRYSEAFF | TGTGCCAGCAGCCTAATACCGACAGGGAGATACTCTGAAGCTTTCTTT
- | TRBJ1-5 | TRBV30 | - | CAWSFSSRNQPQHF | TGTGCCTGGAGTTTCTCCTCCCGCAATCAGCCCCAGCATTTT
- | TRBJ1-3 | TRBV9 | - | CASTPGGSSGNTIYF | TGTGCCAGCACCCCCGGGGGCAGCTCTGGAAACACCATATATTTT
large | TRBJ2-1 | TRBV5-1 | - | CASSFGAGLYNEQFF | TGCGCCAGCAGCTTCGGGGCAGGCCTTTACAATGAGCAGTTCTTC
- | TRBJ2-5 | TRBV11-2 | TRBD2 | CASSLGYSGRVETQYF | TGTGCCAGCAGCTTAGGATATAGCGGGAGGGTCGAGACCCAGTACTTC
- | TRBJ2-1 | TRBV18 | - | CASSPLDGSYNEQFF | TGTGCCAGCTCACCGCTCGACGGCTCCTACAATGAGCAGTTCTTC
- | TRBJ2-2 | TRBV11-3 | TRBD2 | CASSPGLANTGELFF | TGTGCCAGCAGCCCCGGACTAGCGAACACCGGGGAGCTGTTTTTT